This TCR beta chain emerged from a study of cytomegalovirus exposure and HLA in healthy donors. Overall study results and limits: Associated with cytomegalovirus, according to the listing, were 170 or so TCR beta chains. A later analysis found that most CMV-associated TCR beta chains appeared HLA-restricted.

With regard to this clone: What it binds is not known.

Amplification used 60 Vbeta primers and 13 Jbeta primers. TCRdb keeps only in-frame clones here, not all; method: immunoSEQ multiplex PCR. The repertoire includes fewer than 200,000 clones, around 81% of them detected once, and about 13% sits in the top ten. Sequenced input: PBMCs. The receptor comes from a woman between 50 and 59 years old in good health and CMV-seronegative.

CDR3: CASSPVGGSKREGGNEQFF. DNA of the CDR3: TGCGCCAGCAGCCCGGTGGGGGGATCGAAGCGGGAGGGCGGTAATGAGCAGTTCTTC. The J gene is TRBJ2-1, the V gene TRBV5-1, with 10 nucleotides matching TRBD2. The CDR3 runs 19 residues. With 4 bases clipped from V and 7 bases from J, the junction kept 20 bases outside the gene matches. CDR1 and CDR2 from the germline V gene are SGHRS and YFSETQ.